This T cell receptor beta chain was sequenced during a study of blood T cell repertoires in COVID-19. Germline lookup yields CDR1 SNHLY and CDR2 FYNNEI. This CDR3 has 12 residues. V was trimmed by 7 bases and J by 2 bases, leaving 7 bases between them. This clone was counted once. Clones were read by immunoSEQ multiplex PCR, and TCRdb kept only the in-frame ones, dropping some. In the table there are around 230,000 clones, about nine tenths of which are singletons. This clonotype was obtained from a man in his 60s who had recovered from COVID-19. The rearrangement links TRBV2 to TRBJ2-3, with no clear D. Sequencing was performed on peripheral blood. The DNA of the CDR3 is TGTGCCAGCACCGAGTACACAGATACGCAGTATTTT. Its protein product is CASTEYTDTQYF.